Following are 32 T cell receptor beta chains from one sample sequenced in a study of vaccination effects on CD4 cells after COVID-19. Before sequencing took place, the ViraFEST assay used viral peptide pools to expand antigen-specific CD4+ T cells. Following 10 days of culture, CD4+ T cells were isolated. Participants each got two BNT162b2 or mRNA-1273 vaccine doses. No antigens are known for them. The assay was immunoSEQ multiplex PCR, and TCRdb's table has in-frame clones only and misses some. The sample includes fewer than 90,000 clones, over 70% of them seen just once. Specimen: CD4+ T cells from PBMCs cultured with HCoV-OC43 spike peptides, collected after COVID-19 vaccination. As for subset: HCoV-OC43 spike overlapping peptide pool stimulation. Receptor source: a human donor who received a COVID-19 vaccine.

The sample holds a few counts of this clone. The chain has TRBV2 and TRBJ1-4; 7 bases are a match to TRBD1. From germline, CDR1 is SNHLY and CDR2 FYNNEI. J gave up 3 bases and V 6 bases, and 10 bases lay outside the gene matches. This CDR3 is 16 amino acids long. The CDR3 here is CASREKGASPNEKLFF. The DNA for the CDR3 is TGTGCCAGCAGGGAGAAGGGGGCCAGTCCTAATGAAAAACTGTTTTTT.

The V call is TRBV27, the J call TRBJ1-2; 12 bases line up with TRBD1. J gave up 8 bases and V 6 bases, and 10 bases lay outside the gene matches. This CDR3 contains 15 residues. Germline V gives CDR1 MNHEY, CDR2 SMNVEV (reference sequence). In DNA, the CDR3 is TGTGCCAGCAGGGAGCTGGGACAGGGGGCAAAAGGCTACACCTTC. Translating gives CASRELGQGAKGYTF.

The chain is built from TRBV12-3 or TRBV12-4 and TRBJ1-1; tentatively, D is TRBD1 (5 bases). The CDR3 spans 13 residues. Deletions cut 7 bases from V and 5 bases from J, with 14 bases between. The CDR3 here is CASIQREGTEAFF. The CDR3 DNA reads as TGTGCCAGCATTCAAAGGGAGGGGACTGAAGCTTTCTTT.

The J gene is TRBJ1-1, the V gene TRBV7-2; possible D gene TRBD1, 5 bases. The length of the CDR3 is 15 residues. Between the trimmed V and J ends, which lost 5 bases and 5 bases, there was a span of 18 bases. The V gene's germline CDR1 is SGHTA and CDR2 FQGNSA. For the CDR3, the DNA is TGTGCCAGCAGCCAGGTCGCGGGGGTCGGAACTGAAGCTTTCTTT. Translating gives CASSQVAGVGTEAFF.

J is TRBJ2-4 and V is TRBV19; 10 nucleotides line up with TRBD1. The V gene end was trimmed by 4 bases and the J gene end by 2 bases; junction bases not matched to a gene: 5. This CDR3 is built from 16 residues. Germline CDR1 LNHDA, CDR2 SQIVND (reference sequence). The CDR3 bases are TGTGCCAGTAGTACCTTGGACAGGGGGTCCAAAAACATTCAGTACTTC. Translating gives CASSTLDRGSKNIQYF.

The chain employs TRBV6-1 and TRBJ2-7; no definite D call. This CDR3 spans 13 amino acids. Germline V gene lookup returns CDR1 MNHNS and CDR2 SASEGT. V shed 2 bases and J shed 9 bases, with 14 bases lying between them. The CDR3 bases are TGTGCCAGCAGTGAATTTGACGGTCGGCGGCAGTACGTC. This sequence encodes CASSEFDGRRQYV.

This clone showed up just a few times. The rearrangement links TRBV2 to TRBJ1-2; a possible D gene is TRBD1 (5 bases). Germline values: CDR1 SNHLY, CDR2 FYNNEI. CDR3 length: 13 amino acids. V was clipped by 6 bases and J by 7 bases, with 15 bases between them. CDR3 sequence reads: CASRIEGGGGYTF. The CDR3 region has the DNA TGTGCCAGCAGGATTGAAGGTGGGGGTGGCTACACCTTC.

The chain combines TRBV7-3 with TRBJ1-1, with D possibly matching TRBD1 (6 bases). Germline lookup yields CDR1 SGHTA and CDR2 FQGTGA. The CDR3 is 13 amino acids. Trimming took 3 bases from V and 1 from J, leaving 6 bases between them. The CDR3 sequence: CASSLDRNTEAFF. CDR3 bases: TGTGCCAGCAGCTTGGACAGGAACACTGAAGCTTTCTTT. Complete variable domain (other parts from reference TRBV7-3 and TRBJ1-1): GAGVSQTPSNKVTEKGKYVELRCDPISGHTALYWYRQSLGQGPEFLIYFQGTGAADDSGLPNDRFFAVRPEGSVSTLKIQRTERGDSAVYLCASSLDRNTEAFFGQGTRLTVV.

The chain has TRBV24-1 and TRBJ1-1; 10 positions agree with TRBD1. Germline CDR1 and CDR2: KGHDR and SFDVKD. With 4 bases clipped from V and 4 bases from J, the junction kept 5 bases outside the gene matches. This CDR3 comprises 15 residues. The CDR3 sequence is CATSDPGQGGTEAFF. CDR3 in DNA: TGTGCCACCAGTGACCCTGGACAGGGGGGCACTGAAGCTTTCTTT.

The V and J genes are TRBV27 and TRBJ1-6, with D perhaps TRBD1 (6 bases). V was trimmed by 5 bases and J by 3 bases, leaving 17 bases between them. Germline V gene sequence: CDR1 MNHEY, CDR2 SMNVEV (reference sequence). CDR3 size: 17 residues. CDR3 sequence (DNA): TGTGCCAGCAGTCCCGACAGGCCTAATTACTATAATTCACCCCTCCACTTT. This translates into CASSPDRPNYYNSPLHF.

V gene TRBV6-5 combines with J gene TRBJ2-7, with D possibly TRBD2 on 5 matching bases. CDR3 length: 13 residues. The germline V gene encodes CDR1 MNHEY and CDR2 SVGAGI. The V and J ends lost 6 bases and 2 bases respectively, with 11 bases between them. CDR3 coding DNA: TGTGCCAGCAGGCCCTCAGCGGCCTACGAGCAGTACGTC. Translation: CASRPSAAYEQYV.

This clone was seen a handful of times. V is TRBV5-6 and J is TRBJ2-7; TRBD2 aligns across 8 bases. The CDR3 is 12 amino acids. V gave up 1 base and J gave up 6 bases; unmatched junction bases: 0. Germline V gene data show CDR1 as SGHDT and CDR2 as YYEEEE. CDR3 sequence reads: CASSLRGGEQYV. The DNA for the CDR3 is TGTGCCAGCAGCTTGCGGGGGGGCGAGCAGTACGTC.

The DNA of the CDR3 is TGTGCCAGCAGTTACTCGAATAGCGGGGGGGCAAATGAGCAGTTCTTC. Its translation is CASSYSNSGGANEQFF. J is TRBJ2-1 and V is TRBV6-5; 11 nucleotides align to TRBD2. CDR3 size: 16 residues. Germline CDR1 MNHEY, CDR2 SVGAGI. Trimming cost V 0 bases and J 7 bases; bases outside gene matches: 5.

The V call is TRBV7-9, the J call TRBJ2-5; D ambiguous. Trimming stripped 5 bases from V and 4 bases from J, with 11 bases between. Germline values: CDR1 SEHNR, CDR2 FQNEAQ (reference sequence). The CDR3 is 13 residues long. The CDR3 here is CASSHTTIETQYF. Written as DNA, the CDR3 is TGTGCCAGCAGCCACACCACGATAGAGACCCAGTACTTC.

The chain couples TRBV5-1 to TRBJ2-5; 8 bases match TRBD1. The CDR3 totals 14 residues. The J segment lost 2 bases and the V segment lost 2 bases, leaving 2 bases of the junction unmatched. The germline V gene has CDR1 SGHRS and CDR2 YFSETQ. CDR3: CASSFTGGQETQYF. CDR3 nucleotide sequence: TGCGCCAGCAGCTTTACAGGGGGGCAAGAGACCCAGTACTTC.

This rearrangement joins TRBV10-3 to TRBJ2-4; TRBD1 matches at 9 bases. V shed 10 bases and J 6 bases; nucleotides not matched to a gene: 10. Germline V gives CDR1 ENHRY, CDR2 SYGVKD. CDR3 length equals 14 residues. The CDR3 DNA reads TGTGCCACTCGGGGAGGGGGACAGGGAAACATTCAGTACTTC. It is translated as CATRGGGQGNIQYF.

The V gene is TRBV7-9, the J gene TRBJ2-1; D unresolved. V was clipped by 3 bases and J by 0 bases, with 6 bases between them. This CDR3 is built from 14 residues. CDR1 and CDR2 (germline): SEHNR, FQNEAQ (reference sequence). CDR3 loop: CASSLGLSYNEQFF. In nucleotides, the CDR3 is TGTGCCAGCAGCTTGGGCCTCTCCTACAATGAGCAGTTCTTC.

The gene calls are TRBV30 and TRBJ1-2, with no clear D. Per the germline V gene, CDR1 is GTSNPN and CDR2 is SVGIG (reference sequence). This CDR3 spans 11 amino acids. The V end was cut by 5 bases, the J end by 5 bases, with 9 bases between. CDR3 loop: CAWSGTYGYTF. The CDR3 DNA reads as TGTGCCTGGTCAGGAACTTATGGCTACACCTTC. Full variable domain (missing parts from reference TRBV30 and TRBJ1-2): SQTIHQWPATLVQPVGSPLSLECTVEGTSNPNLYWYRQAAGRGLQLLFYSVGIGQISSEVPQNLSASRPQDRQFILSSKKLLLSDSGFYLCAWSGTYGYTFGSGTRLTVV.

The V gene is TRBV2, the J gene TRBJ2-3; possible D gene TRBD2, 6 bases. Trimming pared 6 bases from V and 0 bases from J, leaving 25 bases between. The CDR3 length is 19 residues. CDR1 is SNHLY and CDR2 is FYNNEI in the germline V gene. Here the CDR3 DNA reads TGTGCCAGCAGGCGACGGCCAGTGCTTGGCGGGGAGAGCACAGATACGCAGTATTTT. Translated: CASRRRPVLGGESTDTQYF.

J is TRBJ2-7 and V is TRBV5-1, with 8 nucleotides matching TRBD2. This CDR3 is built from 14 residues. V was pared by 1 base and J by 2 bases, with 2 bases of the junction left unmatched. The germline V gene encodes CDR1 SGHRS and CDR2 YFSETQ. This CDR3 is CASSLYGGAYEQYV. CDR3 nucleotides: TGCGCCAGCAGCTTGTACGGGGGGGCCTACGAGCAGTACGTC.

V is TRBV2 and J is TRBJ2-3; D is unresolved. V was clipped by 6 bases and J by 2 bases, with 6 bases between them. This CDR3 comprises 12 residues. The germline gives CDR1 SNHLY, CDR2 FYNNEI. The CDR3 reads CASRQDTDTQYF. The CDR3 DNA is TGTGCCAGCAGGCAGGACACAGATACGCAGTATTTT. The complete variable domain, with remaining parts taken from reference TRBV2 and TRBJ2-3, reads EPEVTQTPSHQVTQMGQEVILRCVPISNHLYFYWYRQILGQKVEFLVSFYNNEISEKSEIFDDQFSVERPDGSNFTLKIRSTKLEDSAMYFCASRQDTDTQYFGPGTRLTVL.

This chain connects TRBV28 to TRBJ1-1; no definite D call. This CDR3 is built from 19 residues. V dropped 6 bases and J dropped 1 base, with 27 bases sitting between them. Germline lookup yields CDR1 MDHEN and CDR2 SYDVKM. The CDR3 nucleotides are TGTGCCAGCAGATTCGGAGTGTCTGGGGAGATTAATAGGAACACTGAAGCTTTCTTT. It yields the protein CASRFGVSGEINRNTEAFF.

There are a few counts of this clone. The CDR3 loop is CASSPQGATYEQYV. CDR3 nucleotides: TGTGCCAGCTCACCACAGGGCGCGACCTACGAGCAGTACGTC. The V and J genes are TRBV18 and TRBJ2-7, with D hard to call. The CDR3 spans 14 residues. Germline lookup yields CDR1 KGHSH and CDR2 LQKENI. The ends were cut back, 1 base at V and 2 bases at J, with 9 bases in the middle.

This clone was picked up one time. The rearrangement joins TRBV7-9 to TRBJ1-6; D perhaps matches TRBD1 (6 bases). Trimming removed 5 bases from V and 7 bases from J, with 15 bases in between. From germline, CDR1 is SEHNR and CDR2 FQNEAQ (reference sequence). The CDR3 runs 15 residues. The CDR3 DNA follows: TGTGCCAGCAGCATAATCGGGGGCGGGAATTCACCCCTCCACTTT. Its protein is CASSIIGGGNSPLHF.

The chain uses TRBV5-5 and TRBJ1-2; perhaps TRBD1 as D (5 bases). CDR3 size: 16 residues. The germline V gene has CDR1 SGHKS and CDR2 YYEKEE (reference sequence). The V end was cut by 6 bases, the J end by 6 bases, with 24 bases between. The CDR3: CASTLQPGTPANGYTF. The CDR3 DNA follows: TGTGCCAGCACCCTTCAACCCGGGACTCCGGCTAATGGCTACACCTTC.

The V and J genes are TRBV7-3 and TRBJ2-4; 7 bases map to TRBD1. The junction had 0 bases not matched to a gene; V was cut back by 5 bases and J by 8 bases. Germline CDR1 reads SGHTA; CDR2 reads FQGTGA. This CDR3 is built from 11 residues. DNA for the CDR3: TGTGCCAGCAGCACAGGGGACATTCAGTACTTC. It specifies CASSTGDIQYF.

The chain has TRBV5-1 and TRBJ2-1; D perhaps matches TRBD1 (6 bases). This CDR3 is built from 14 residues. Trimming removed 0 bases at V and 6 bases at J, with 10 bases between. Germline lookup yields CDR1 SGHRS and CDR2 YFSETQ. The CDR3: CASSLDRAPNEQFF. Written as DNA, the CDR3 is TGCGCCAGCAGCTTGGACAGGGCCCCCAATGAGCAGTTCTTC.

The chain combines TRBV6-5 with TRBJ1-3, with TRBD1 as a possible D gene (5 bases). Trimming shortened V by 5 bases and J by 4 bases, and 15 bases separated the two germline ends. The CDR3 extends over 15 amino acids. CDR1 is MNHEY and CDR2 is SVGAGI in the germline V gene. CDR3 region: CASSNPPGSGNTIYF. CDR3 in DNA: TGTGCCAGCAGTAACCCCCCAGGGTCGGGAAACACCATATATTTT.

This chain connects TRBV5-8 to TRBJ2-3; 7 positions agree with TRBD2. The CDR3 runs to 13 residues. Germline CDR1 SGHTS, CDR2 YDEGEE. The V and J ends lost 7 bases and 3 bases, in that order; junction bases with no gene match: 5. The CDR3 sequence: CASPGGRTDTQYF. As DNA, the CDR3 is TGTGCCAGCCCGGGGGGAAGGACAGATACGCAGTATTTT.

The rearrangement uses TRBV27 and TRBJ1-6; no definite D call. The germline V gene has CDR1 MNHEY and CDR2 SMNVEV (reference sequence). Trimming removed 1 base from V and 9 bases from J, with 16 bases in between. This CDR3 region has 16 residues. CDR3 DNA: TGTGCCAGCAGTTTATGGGCGGAGCCCGGGAGTTCACCCCTCCACTTT. It translates to CASSLWAEPGSSPLHF.

The V gene is TRBV18, the J gene TRBJ2-5; 8 nucleotides match TRBD1. Looked up from germline, CDR1 is KGHSH and CDR2 is LQKENI. Trimming removed 3 bases from V and 6 bases from J; junction bases left unmatched: 6. This CDR3 is 14 amino acids long. CDR3 DNA sequence: TGTGCCAGCTCACCCTTAGACAGGGGTCAGACCCAGTACTTC. Its translation is CASSPLDRGQTQYF.

The chain is built from TRBV3-1 (or the pseudogene TRBV3-2) and TRBJ1-6; D gene unclear. The germline V and J ends were trimmed by 1 base and 11 bases, with 12 bases remaining between them. The CDR3 sequence is 14 residues long. Germline loops: CDR1 LGHDT, CDR2 YNNKEL (reference sequence). In DNA form, the CDR3 reads TGTGCCAGCAGCCAAGGGGTCCAGCGGGCACCCCTCCACTTT. Protein sequence: CASSQGVQRAPLHF.